The 9 T cell receptor beta chains in this list originate from one sample, sequenced in a study of radiotherapy plus CTLA-4 blockade in lung cancer. Assay used: immunoSEQ multiplex PCR; TCRdb lists only in-frame clones, some missing. The table shows 45,000 to 60,000 clones, with roughly 77% occurring only once. Sequences were derived from peripheral blood, sampled from a patient treated with radiotherapy plus ipilimumab. The receptors come from a human donor with non-small cell lung cancer who had a complete response to radiotherapy plus ipilimumab.

V gene TRBV19 combines with J gene TRBJ2-3; 8 positions agree with TRBD2. With 5 bases clipped from V and 0 bases from J, the junction kept 13 bases outside the gene matches. In germline, CDR1 is LNHDA, CDR2 SQIVND (reference sequence). This CDR3 comprises 18 residues. CDR3: CASSSPGLGGASTDTQYF. CDR3 sequence (DNA): TGTGCCAGTAGTTCACCGGGACTAGGGGGGGCTAGCACAGATACGCAGTATTTT.

The chain has TRBV19 and TRBJ2-7; 7 bases align to TRBD1. This CDR3 region has 15 residues. With V trimmed by 4 bases and J by 3 bases, 9 bases remained unmatched. CDR1 and CDR2 (germline): LNHDA, SQIVND (reference sequence). This chain's CDR3 is CASSTQQGFYYEQYF. The CDR3 nucleotides are TGTGCCAGTAGTACTCAACAGGGGTTTTACTACGAGCAGTACTTC.

This chain links TRBV27 with TRBJ1-5; D remains unclear. The CDR3 runs 15 residues. The germline CDR1 and CDR2 sequences are MNHEY and SMNVEV (reference sequence). V gave up 6 bases and J gave up 2 bases, with 14 bases separating them. CDR3 bases: TGTGCCAGCAGGGCACAGAGATCTGGCAATCAGCCCCAGCATTTT. Protein sequence: CASRAQRSGNQPQHF.

The chain joins TRBV9 to TRBJ2-3; the D gene is possibly TRBD1 (6 bases). The V and J ends lost 3 bases and 0 bases respectively, with 8 bases between them. CDR1 and CDR2 from the germline V gene are SGDLS and YYNGEE. The CDR3 totals 14 residues. The CDR3: CASSGQASTDTQYF. CDR3 nucleotide sequence: TGTGCCAGCAGCGGACAGGCCAGCACAGATACGCAGTATTTT.

The rearrangement joins TRBV5-4 to TRBJ1-1, with a tentative D call TRBD1 (6 bases). The CDR3 spans 14 residues. V shed 4 bases and J shed 8 bases, with 18 bases lying between them. Per germline, CDR1 SGHNT and CDR2 YYREEE (reference sequence). The CDR3 loop is CASSPDAGAQEAFF. In nucleotides, the CDR3 is TGTGCCAGCAGCCCAGACGCGGGGGCCCAAGAAGCTTTCTTT.

In this sample, this clone turned up once. The chain employs TRBV6-4 and TRBJ2-7; 11 bases match TRBD2. The CDR3 extends over 15 amino acids. V shed 6 bases, J shed 5 bases, and the junction held 9 bases outside the gene matches. Germline V CDR1 and CDR2: MRHNA, SNTAGT. The CDR3 bases are TGTGCCAGCAGAGGGACTAGCGGCCTCGGGGACGAGCAGTACGTC. Translated, it gives CASRGTSGLGDEQYV.

This rearrangement joins TRBV4-1 to TRBJ2-1, with 13 positions matching TRBD2. With 3 bases clipped from V and 8 bases from J, the junction kept 7 bases outside the gene matches. Germline V gives CDR1 MGHRA, CDR2 YSYEKL. This CDR3 has 16 amino acids. The CDR3 nucleotides are TGCGCCAGCAGCCACGAAGGACTAGCGGGAGTATATGAGCAGTTCTTC. Encoded protein: CASSHEGLAGVYEQFF.

This chain uses TRBV7-2 with TRBJ2-2; 7 bases are shared with TRBD1. The CDR3 spans 14 residues. J gave up 8 bases and V 5 bases, and 8 bases lay outside the gene matches. Germline assignment: CDR1 SGHTA and CDR2 FQGNSA. The CDR3 region has the DNA TGTGCCAGCAGCAAAGACAGGGTCACGGGGGAGCTGTTTTTT. This gives the protein CASSKDRVTGELFF.

The V and J genes are TRBV9 and TRBJ1-1; possibly TRBD1 for D (6 bases). Germline-derived CDR1 and CDR2 are SGDLS and YYNGEE. The CDR3 loop spans 14 amino acids. V gave up 1 base and J gave up 4 bases, with 11 bases separating them. DNA for the CDR3: TGTGCCAGCAGCGTAAGTCAGGGGAGCACTGAAGCTTTCTTT. Amino acid sequence: CASSVSQGSTEAFF.